The clone carrying this TCR beta chain came up a few times. Antigen specificity is unknown. The CDR3 sequence is 15 residues long. Losses at the gene ends were 2 bases for V and 4 bases for J; bases not matched to a gene: 4. The V gene's germline CDR1 is SGHKS and CDR2 YYEKEE (reference sequence). Specified time point: patch test 2, 6 weeks after DPC sensitization. Specified treatment: therapeutic diphenylcyclopropenone sensitization with weekly scalp DPC. Alopecia patients, 18 to 70 years old and DPC-suitable, served as donors. TCRdb re-analysed the RACE reads in MiXCR, keeping a single row per CDR3 protein. The sample yields hundreds of thousands of distinct CDR3 sequences, more than 5% seen once. This sample was taken from a study of human T cells and chemical hapten exposure. About the study: A 2 cm by 2 cm inner upper arm patch received 2% DPC for sensitization.

Study observations and caveats: Expanded TCR sets contained significantly more large CDR3 similarity clusters than controls. The study found that PT1 expanded TCR counts correlated positively with patch test score.

Sequenced here: whole blood, sampled in connection with sensitization to the hapten diphenylcyclopropenone (DPC). This chain joins TRBV5-5 and TRBJ1-5; 9 bases are a match to TRBD1. The receptor was isolated from a woman between 18 and 29 years old with alopecia areata. Some clones in this sample may be carry-over from other donors' samples. CDR3 in amino acids: CASSLWGQGNQPQHF. The CDR3, as DNA: TGTGCCAGCAGCTTATGGGGACAGGGAAATCAGCCCCAGCATTTT.